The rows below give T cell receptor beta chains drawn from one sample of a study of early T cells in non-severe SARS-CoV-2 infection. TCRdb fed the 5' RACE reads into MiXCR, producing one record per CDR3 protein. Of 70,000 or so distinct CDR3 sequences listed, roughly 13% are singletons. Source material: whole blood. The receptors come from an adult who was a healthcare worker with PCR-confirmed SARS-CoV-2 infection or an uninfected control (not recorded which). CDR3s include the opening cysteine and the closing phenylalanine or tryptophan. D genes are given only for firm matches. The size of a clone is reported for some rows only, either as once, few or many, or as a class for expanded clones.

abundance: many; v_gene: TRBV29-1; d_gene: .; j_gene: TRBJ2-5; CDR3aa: CSVRKALAWETQYF; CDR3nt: TGCAGCGTTCGAAAAGCCCTCGCCTGGGAGACCCAGTACTTC
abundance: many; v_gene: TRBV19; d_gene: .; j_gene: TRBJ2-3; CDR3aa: CATTPLSADTQYF; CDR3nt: TGTGCCACTACCCCCCTGAGTGCAGATACGCAGTATTTT
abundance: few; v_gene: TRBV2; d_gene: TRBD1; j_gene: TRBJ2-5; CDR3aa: CASNEYRGLETQYF; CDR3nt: TGTGCCAGCAACGAATACAGGGGGTTAGAGACCCAGTACTTC
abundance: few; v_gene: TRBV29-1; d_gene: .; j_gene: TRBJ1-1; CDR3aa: CSVVVGTEAFF; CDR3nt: TGCAGCGTTGTAGTGGGAACTGAAGCTTTCTTT
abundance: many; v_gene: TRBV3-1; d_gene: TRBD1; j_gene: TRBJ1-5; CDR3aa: CASSQVSGGQPQHF; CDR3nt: TGTGCCAGCAGCCAAGTATCAGGGGGCCAGCCCCAGCATTTT
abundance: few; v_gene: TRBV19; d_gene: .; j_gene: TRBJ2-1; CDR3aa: CASIGPLVNEQFF; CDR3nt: TGTGCCAGTATAGGGCCTTTAGTCAATGAGCAGTTCTTC
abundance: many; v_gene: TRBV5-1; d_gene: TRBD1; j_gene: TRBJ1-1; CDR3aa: CASSLDWLGQEEAFF; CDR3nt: TGCGCCAGCAGCTTAGACTGGTTGGGACAGGAAGAAGCTTTCTTT
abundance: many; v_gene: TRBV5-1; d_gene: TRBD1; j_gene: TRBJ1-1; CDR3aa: CASTGTGRFTEAFF; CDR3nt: TGCGCCAGCACCGGGACAGGGCGGTTCACTGAAGCTTTCTTT
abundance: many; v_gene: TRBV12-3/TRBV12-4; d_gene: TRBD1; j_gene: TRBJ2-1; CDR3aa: CASRGDSAYNEQFF; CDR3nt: TGTGCCAGCAGGGGGGACAGTGCCTACAATGAGCAGTTCTTC
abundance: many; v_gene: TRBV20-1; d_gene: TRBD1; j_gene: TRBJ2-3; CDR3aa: CSASLTGGGDTQYF; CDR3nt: TGCAGTGCTAGCTTGACAGGGGGCGGAGATACGCAGTATTTT
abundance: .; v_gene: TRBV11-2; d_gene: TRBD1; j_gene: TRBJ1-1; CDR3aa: CASSLRGGVGTEAFF; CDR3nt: TGTGCCAGCAGCTTACGAGGGGGCGTCGGCACTGAAGCTTTCTTT
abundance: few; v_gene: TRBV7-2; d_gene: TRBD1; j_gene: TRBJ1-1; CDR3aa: CASSLLDRGNTEAFF; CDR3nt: TGTGCCAGCAGCTTATTAGACAGGGGCAACACTGAAGCTTTCTTT
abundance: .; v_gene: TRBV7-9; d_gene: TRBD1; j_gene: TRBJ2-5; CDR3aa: CASSFRRNRGYETQYF; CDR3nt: TGTGCCAGCAGCTTTCGCAGGAACAGGGGGTATGAGACCCAGTACTTC
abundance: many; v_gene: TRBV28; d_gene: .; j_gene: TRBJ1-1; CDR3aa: CASGLQVEAFF; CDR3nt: TGTGCCAGCGGCTTACAGGTTGAAGCTTTCTTT
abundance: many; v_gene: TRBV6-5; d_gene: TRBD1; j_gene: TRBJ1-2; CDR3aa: CASSYSTGTGGSYGYTF; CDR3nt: TGTGCCAGCAGTTACTCGACAGGGACAGGGGGAAGCTATGGCTACACCTTC